The 20 T cell receptor beta chains given below trace back to one sample, sequenced in a study of shared clonotypes between healthy human individuals. Data came from immunoSEQ multiplex PCR; TCRdb stores just in-frame clones and leaves some out. The data hold some 980,000 clones, with over 60% observed a single time. The sample taken for sequencing was memory CD4+ T cells sorted from blood. As to subset: CD45RA-negative fraction. The receptors here all came from a man younger than 30 in good health.

The chain couples TRBV4-2 to TRBJ2-4; TRBD1 might be the D (5 bases). Germline CDR1 reads LGHNA; CDR2 reads YNFKEQ. V was pared by 0 bases and J by 7 bases, with 19 bases between. The CDR3 has 17 residues. The CDR3 DNA reads TGTGCCAGCAGCCAAGACTGGGGCCTATCTGTCGGGAACATTCAGTACTTC. This gives the protein CASSQDWGLSVGNIQYF.

The J gene is TRBJ1-4, the V gene TRBV4-3, with 12 bases identical to TRBD1. The CDR3 sequence is 15 residues long. V trimming: 4 bases; J trimming: 10 bases; junction bases outside the gene matches: 7. Germline V gene lookup returns CDR1 LGHNA and CDR2 YSLEER. The DNA of the CDR3 is TGCGCCAGCAGCCGGATGGGACAGGGGGCTGGAAAACTGTTTTTT. Amino acid sequence: CASSRMGQGAGKLFF.

The V call is TRBV30, the J call TRBJ2-1; tentatively, D is TRBD1 (5 bases). Trimming pared 3 bases from V and 10 bases from J, leaving 22 bases between. The CDR3 spans 15 residues. Germline loops: CDR1 GTSNPN, CDR2 SVGIG (reference sequence). The CDR3 bases are TGTGCCTGGAGATTGGGTCAGGGAATTACGGGCGAGCAGTTCTTC. Translated: CAWRLGQGITGEQFF.

On this clone: The sample carries other DNA sequences with the same CDR3. The V call is TRBV10-3, the J call TRBJ2-1; tentatively, D is TRBD2 (7 bases). V was trimmed by 4 bases and J by 5 bases, leaving 12 bases between them. The CDR3 has 14 residues. Looked up from germline, CDR1 is ENHRY and CDR2 is SYGVKD. CDR3 nucleotide sequence: TGTGCCATCAGTGTCCGAGGGGGGGACAATGAGCAGTTCTTC. Translated: CAISVRGGDNEQFF.

This clone was counted a few times. The same CDR3 also results from other DNA sequences found in this sample. The chain carries TRBV28 and TRBJ1-5; possible D gene TRBD1, 6 bases. The CDR3 consists of 14 residues. CDR1 and CDR2 from the germline V gene are MDHEN and SYDVKM. Trimming shortened V by 2 bases and J by 1 base, and 6 bases separated the two germline ends. This chain's CDR3 is CASSLGGSNQPQHF. In DNA form, the CDR3 reads TGTGCCAGCAGTTTAGGGGGCAGCAATCAGCCCCAGCATTTT.

This clone was recorded a few times. The chain uses TRBV6-5 and TRBJ2-1; D is uncertain. CDR3 size: 15 residues. V was cut by 2 bases and J by 10 bases, with 18 bases left in between. Germline assignment: CDR1 MNHEY and CDR2 SVGAGI. The CDR3, as DNA: TGTGCCAGCAGTTACGATGAGAGGACCCAACACGAGCAGTTCTTC. It encodes CASSYDERTQHEQFF.

A few counts support this clone. J is TRBJ2-7 and V is TRBV28; the D gene is possibly TRBD2 (5 bases). V lost 11 bases and J lost 5, with 13 bases in between. This CDR3 has 11 amino acids. Per germline, CDR1 MDHEN and CDR2 SYDVKM. CDR3 nucleotide sequence: TGTGCCGCCGAGGGCAGCCACGAGCAGTACTTC. Translation: CAAEGSHEQYF.

The V call is TRBV6-1, the J call TRBJ1-3; no firm D call. The CDR3 is made up of 14 amino acids. CDR1 and CDR2 (germline): MNHNS, SASEGT. The germline V and J ends were trimmed by 2 bases and 0 bases, with 5 bases remaining between them. The CDR3, as DNA: TGTGCCAGCAGTGAACAGGTCTCTGGAAACACCATATATTTT. Its protein is CASSEQVSGNTIYF.

Of note for this clone: Compared with germline, one end of the junction differs, possibly owing to a read error. The chain carries TRBV2 and TRBJ2-5; unclear D gene. The V gene's germline CDR1 is SNHLY and CDR2 FYNNEI. This CDR3 has 15 residues. The CDR3 region has the DNA TGTGTCAGCAGTGAAGCGCGTGGGTACCAAGAGACCCAGTACTTC. It specifies CVSSEARGYQETQYF.

This chain connects TRBV7-3 to TRBJ1-1, with D unclear. Trimming left V 1 base short and J 3 bases short, with 9 bases between. Germline CDR1 reads SGHTA; CDR2 reads FQGTGA. The CDR3 is 14 residues long. Here the CDR3 DNA reads TGTGCCAGCAGCTTAAGGGCCGGCTACACTGAAGCTTTCTTT. It codes for CASSLRAGYTEAFF.

The chain carries TRBV5-1 and TRBJ2-7, with 14 bases identical to TRBD2. The trim removed 1 base at V and 5 bases at J, leaving 2 bases unmatched. This CDR3 has 15 residues. Per the germline V gene, CDR1 is SGHRS and CDR2 is YFSETQ. The CDR3: CASSLWTSGGNEQYF. The DNA of the CDR3 is TGCGCCAGCAGCTTGTGGACTAGCGGGGGGAACGAGCAGTACTTC.

V and J are TRBV5-6 and TRBJ1-1, with 12 bases lining up with TRBD1. The CDR3 spans 17 residues. V shed 3 bases, J shed 6 bases, and the junction held 12 bases outside the gene matches. The germline gives CDR1 SGHDT, CDR2 YYEEEE. Written as DNA, the CDR3 is TGTGCCAGCAGCTCTCCGGGACAGGGGGCAAGGGGCGCTGAAGCTTTCTTT. The encoded protein is CASSSPGQGARGAEAFF.

CDR3 sequence (DNA): TGTGCCAGCAGCCCGGGGTTCTCTGGAAACACCATATATTTT. Protein: CASSPGFSGNTIYF. This chain joins TRBV9 and TRBJ1-3; D ambiguous. This CDR3 contains 14 residues. Trimming stripped 4 bases from V and 0 bases from J, with 8 bases between. Germline CDR1 SGDLS, CDR2 YYNGEE.

This chain uses TRBV2 with TRBJ1-6; D gene unclear. From germline, CDR1 is SNHLY and CDR2 FYNNEI. Trimming took 5 bases from V and 10 from J, leaving 9 bases between them. The CDR3 contains 12 residues. The DNA of the CDR3 is TGTGCCAGCAGTTCTTTGAGCTCACCCCTCCACTTT. It translates to CASSSLSSPLHF.

The chain employs TRBV6-5 and TRBJ2-5, with D possibly TRBD2 on 7 matching bases. V shed 9 bases and J shed 8 bases, with 19 bases lying between them. Looked up from germline, CDR1 is MNHEY and CDR2 is SVGAGI. The CDR3 is 13 amino acids. CDR3 nucleotides: TGTGCCAGTCAATCTGCGGGGGCGGCAACCCAGTACTTC. Translated: CASQSAGAATQYF.

This clone was observed a few times. The chain couples TRBV15 to TRBJ2-5, with D perhaps matching TRBD1 (6 bases). In germline, CDR1 is LNHNV, CDR2 YYDKDF (reference sequence). CDR3 length equals 15 residues. V dropped 3 bases and J dropped 5 bases, with 16 bases sitting between them. The CDR3 nucleotides are TGTGCCACCAGCAGGGTCACAGGGTCGGCGGAGACCCAGTACTTC. It codes for CATSRVTGSAETQYF. Full variable domain (missing parts from reference TRBV15 and TRBJ2-5): DAMVIQNPRYQVTQFGKPVTLSCSQTLNHNVMYWYQQKSSQAPKLLFHYYDKDFNNEADTPDNFQSRRPNTSFCFLDIRSPGLGDTAMYLCATSRVTGSAETQYFGPGTRLLVL.

The V and J genes are TRBV6-1 and TRBJ1-1; 7 bases map to TRBD1. This CDR3 is 13 amino acids long. Germline CDR1 and CDR2: MNHNS and SASEGT. The ends lost 5 bases at V and 5 bases at J; junction bases unmatched: 5. CDR3 protein: CASSRIQGTEAFF. The DNA of the CDR3 is TGTGCCAGCAGTCGTATACAGGGGACTGAAGCTTTCTTT.

The V and J genes are TRBV5-6 and TRBJ1-3; D call uncertain. CDR3 length: 16 amino acids. V lost 5 bases, J lost 3 bases, and 18 bases lay in between. The germline CDR1 and CDR2 sequences are SGHDT and YYEEEE. The CDR3 DNA follows: TGTGCCAGCAGGGCAGGTTCTCTTGGAATTGGAAACACCATATATTTT. Its protein is CASRAGSLGIGNTIYF.

This rearrangement joins TRBV2 to TRBJ2-7; 8 bases match TRBD1. V trimming: 5 bases; J trimming: 2 bases; junction bases outside the gene matches: 8. The CDR3 loop spans 15 amino acids. CDR1 SNHLY and CDR2 FYNNEI come from the germline V gene. CDR3 region: CASSRPGQVPYEQYF. CDR3 nucleotides: TGTGCCAGCAGTAGACCGGGACAGGTACCCTACGAGCAGTACTTC.

The J gene is TRBJ2-7, the V gene TRBV10-3, with D tentatively TRBD2 (6 bases). Trimming took 8 bases from V and 3 from J, leaving 8 bases between them. Germline loops: CDR1 ENHRY, CDR2 SYGVKD. This CDR3 comprises 11 residues. As DNA, the CDR3 is TGTGCCATCGGGACTGTCTACGAGCAGTACTTC. This sequence encodes CAIGTVYEQYF.